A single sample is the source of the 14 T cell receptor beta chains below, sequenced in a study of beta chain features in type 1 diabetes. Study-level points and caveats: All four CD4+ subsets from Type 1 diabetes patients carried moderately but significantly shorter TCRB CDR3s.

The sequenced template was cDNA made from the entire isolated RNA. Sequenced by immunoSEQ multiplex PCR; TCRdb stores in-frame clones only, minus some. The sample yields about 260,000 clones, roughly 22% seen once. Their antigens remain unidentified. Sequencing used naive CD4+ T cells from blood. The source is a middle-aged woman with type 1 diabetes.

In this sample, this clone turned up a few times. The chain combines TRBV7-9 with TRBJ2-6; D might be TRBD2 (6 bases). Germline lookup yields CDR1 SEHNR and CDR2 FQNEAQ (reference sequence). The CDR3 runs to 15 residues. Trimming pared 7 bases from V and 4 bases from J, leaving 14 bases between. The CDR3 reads CASTRGAPGANVLTF. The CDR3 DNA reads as TGTGCCAGCACACGCGGGGCACCCGGGGCCAACGTCCTGACTTTC.

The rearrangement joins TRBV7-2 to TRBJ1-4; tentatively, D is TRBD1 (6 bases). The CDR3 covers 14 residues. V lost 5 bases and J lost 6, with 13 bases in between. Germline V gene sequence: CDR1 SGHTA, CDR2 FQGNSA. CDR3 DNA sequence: TGTGCCAGCAGCCCCCAGCAGGGGTATGAAAAACTGTTTTTT. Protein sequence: CASSPQQGYEKLFF.

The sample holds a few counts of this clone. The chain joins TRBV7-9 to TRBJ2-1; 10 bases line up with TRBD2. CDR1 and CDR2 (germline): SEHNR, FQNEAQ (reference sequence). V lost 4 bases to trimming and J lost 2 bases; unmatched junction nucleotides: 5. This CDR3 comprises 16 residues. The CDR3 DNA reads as TGTGCCAGCAGCTCCAGCGGGAGGGCCACCTACAATGAGCAGTTCTTC. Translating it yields CASSSSGRATYNEQFF.

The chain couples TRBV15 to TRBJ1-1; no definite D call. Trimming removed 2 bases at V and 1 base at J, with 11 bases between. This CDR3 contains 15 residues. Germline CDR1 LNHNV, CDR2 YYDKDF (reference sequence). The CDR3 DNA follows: TGTGCCACCAGCAGAAATCCGACTGGGAACACTGAAGCTTTCTTT. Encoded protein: CATSRNPTGNTEAFF.

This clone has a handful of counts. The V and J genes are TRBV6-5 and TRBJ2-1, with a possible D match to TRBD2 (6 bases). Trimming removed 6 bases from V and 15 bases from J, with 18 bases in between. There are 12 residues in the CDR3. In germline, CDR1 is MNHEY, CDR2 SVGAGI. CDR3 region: CASSRPGLRWFF. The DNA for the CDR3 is TGTGCCAGCAGCCGACCCGGACTAAGATGGTTCTTC.

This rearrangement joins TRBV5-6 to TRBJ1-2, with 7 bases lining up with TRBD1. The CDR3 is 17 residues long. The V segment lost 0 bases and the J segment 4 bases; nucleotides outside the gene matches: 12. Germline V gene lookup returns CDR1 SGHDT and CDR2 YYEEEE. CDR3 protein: CASSLAEGAGITYGYTF. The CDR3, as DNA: TGTGCCAGCAGCTTGGCCGAGGGGGCAGGAATCACCTATGGCTACACCTTC.

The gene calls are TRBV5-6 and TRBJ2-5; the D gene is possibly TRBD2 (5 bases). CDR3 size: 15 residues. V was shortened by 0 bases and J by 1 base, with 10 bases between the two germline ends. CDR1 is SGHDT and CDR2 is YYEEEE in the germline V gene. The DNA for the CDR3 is TGTGCCAGCAGCTTGGGAGGGTGGGGCCAAGAGACCCAGTACTTC. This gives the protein CASSLGGWGQETQYF.

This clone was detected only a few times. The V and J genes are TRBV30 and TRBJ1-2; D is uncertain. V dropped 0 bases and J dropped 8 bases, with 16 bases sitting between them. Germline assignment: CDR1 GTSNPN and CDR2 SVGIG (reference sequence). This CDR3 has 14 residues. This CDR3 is CAWSVITPSGGYTF. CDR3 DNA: TGTGCCTGGAGTGTTATCACGCCTTCGGGGGGCTACACCTTC.

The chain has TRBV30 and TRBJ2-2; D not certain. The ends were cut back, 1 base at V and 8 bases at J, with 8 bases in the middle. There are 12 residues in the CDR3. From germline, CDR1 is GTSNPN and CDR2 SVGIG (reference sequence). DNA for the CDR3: TGTGCCTGGAGTGACCAGTCTGGGGAGCTGTTTTTT. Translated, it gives CAWSDQSGELFF.

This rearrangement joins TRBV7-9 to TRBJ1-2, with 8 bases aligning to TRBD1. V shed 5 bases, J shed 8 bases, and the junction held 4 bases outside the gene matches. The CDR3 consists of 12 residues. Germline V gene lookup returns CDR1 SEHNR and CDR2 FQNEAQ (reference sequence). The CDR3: CASSPGTGGYTF. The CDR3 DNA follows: TGTGCCAGCAGCCCTGGGACAGGAGGCTACACCTTC.

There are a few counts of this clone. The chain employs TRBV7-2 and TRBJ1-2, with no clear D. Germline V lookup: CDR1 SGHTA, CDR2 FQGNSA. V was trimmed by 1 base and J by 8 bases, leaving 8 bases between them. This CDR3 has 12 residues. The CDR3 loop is CASSLDNRGYTF. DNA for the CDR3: TGTGCCAGCAGCTTAGACAACAGAGGCTACACCTTC.

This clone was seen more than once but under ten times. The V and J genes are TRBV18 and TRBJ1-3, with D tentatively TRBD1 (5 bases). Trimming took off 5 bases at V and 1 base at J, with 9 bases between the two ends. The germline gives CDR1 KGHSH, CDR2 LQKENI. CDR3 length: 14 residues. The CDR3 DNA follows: TGTGCCAGCTCAACGACAGATTCTGGAAACACCATATATTTT. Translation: CASSTTDSGNTIYF.

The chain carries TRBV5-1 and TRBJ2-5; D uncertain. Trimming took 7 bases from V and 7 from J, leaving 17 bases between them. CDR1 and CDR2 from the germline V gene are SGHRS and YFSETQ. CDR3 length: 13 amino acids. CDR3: CASSPPTTGTQYF. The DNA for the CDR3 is TGCGCCAGCTCACCCCCCACTACGGGGACCCAGTACTTC. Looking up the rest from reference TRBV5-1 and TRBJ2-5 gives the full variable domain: KAGVTQTPRYLIKTRGQQVTLSCSPISGHRSVSWYQQTPGQGLQFLFEYFSETQRNKGNFPGRFSGRQFSNSRSEMNVSTLELGDSALYLCASSPPTTGTQYFGPGTRLLVL.

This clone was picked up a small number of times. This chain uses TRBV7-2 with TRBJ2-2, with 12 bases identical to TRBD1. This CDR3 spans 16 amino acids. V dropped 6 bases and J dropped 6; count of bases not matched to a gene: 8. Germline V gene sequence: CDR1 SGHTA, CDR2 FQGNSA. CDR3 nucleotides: TGTGCCAGCAGGTCGAGGGGGACAGGGGGCTCCGGGGAGCTGTTTTTT. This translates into CASRSRGTGGSGELFF.